A selection of T cell receptor beta chains follows, all from one sample in a study of technical replicates of blood from several donors. Assay: immunoSEQ multiplex PCR; the TCRdb copy retains only in-frame clones and omits some. The sample holds around 76,000 clones, 95% to 99% seen once. Specimen: T cells isolated from PBMCs. The receptors were sampled from a human donor in good health. The CDR3 runs from the conserved cysteine through the conserved F or W. The order of the fields is V gene, clone size, J gene, D gene, CDR3 DNA, CDR3 protein. D genes are given only for firm matches. Size values are once, few and many counts, or a class for expanded clones, and some rows have none.

v_gene: TRBV28; abundance: once; j_gene: TRBJ1-3; d_gene: .; CDR3nt: TGTGCCAGCAGTTTTTACGCGGGAAACACCATATATTTT; CDR3aa: CASSFYAGNTIYF
v_gene: TRBV6-1; abundance: .; j_gene: TRBJ2-5; d_gene: .; CDR3nt: TGTGCCATCCGGGCCGGGGGACAAGAGACCCAGTACTTC; CDR3aa: CAIRAGGQETQYF
v_gene: TRBV10-3; abundance: .; j_gene: TRBJ1-2; d_gene: .; CDR3nt: TGTGCCATCAGTGAGTCCTGGCAGGGCAAGGGCTACACCTTC; CDR3aa: CAISESWQGKGYTF
v_gene: TRBV10-1; abundance: .; j_gene: TRBJ2-3; d_gene: TRBD2; CDR3nt: TGCGCCAGCAGTGACAATATAGCGGGAGCTCCAGATACGCAGTATTTT; CDR3aa: CASSDNIAGAPDTQYF
v_gene: TRBV7-7; abundance: .; j_gene: TRBJ2-1; d_gene: TRBD2; CDR3nt: TGTGCTAGCAGTGGGACTAGCGGGAGTGAGAATGAGCAGTTCTTC; CDR3aa: CASSGTSGSENEQFF
v_gene: TRBV11-3; abundance: .; j_gene: TRBJ1-1; d_gene: .; CDR3nt: TGTGCCAGCAGCTTAGTGGGCTCAGGGAGGGGCACTGAAGCTTTCTTT; CDR3aa: CASSLVGSGRGTEAFF
v_gene: TRBV28; abundance: .; j_gene: TRBJ2-2; d_gene: .; CDR3nt: TGTGCCAGCAGTTCCTGGGCCTCCCTCACCGGGGAGCTGTTTTTT; CDR3aa: CASSSWASLTGELFF
v_gene: TRBV10-3; abundance: .; j_gene: TRBJ1-5; d_gene: TRBD1; CDR3nt: TGTGCCATCAGTGAGCCCCGACAGGGCGGTCAGCCCCAGCATTTT; CDR3aa: CAISEPRQGGQPQHF
v_gene: TRBV27; abundance: .; j_gene: TRBJ2-4; d_gene: .; CDR3nt: TGTGCCAGCACCCCCCGGGTTGGAGGAAACATTCAGTACTTC; CDR3aa: CASTPRVGGNIQYF
v_gene: TRBV9; abundance: .; j_gene: TRBJ2-5; d_gene: TRBD2; CDR3nt: TGTGCCAGCAGCTCCTCCGGGGGGAGCCAAGAGACCCAGTACTTC; CDR3aa: CASSSSGGSQETQYF
v_gene: TRBV18; abundance: .; j_gene: TRBJ2-7; d_gene: .; CDR3nt: TGTGCCAGCTCACCACCCGGGGACTACGAGCAGTACTTC; CDR3aa: CASSPPGDYEQYF
v_gene: TRBV14; abundance: .; j_gene: TRBJ1-1; d_gene: .; CDR3nt: TGTGCCAGCAGCCAAGATCTTCAGGGGCTGAACACTGAAGCTTTCTTT; CDR3aa: CASSQDLQGLNTEAFF
v_gene: TRBV5-8; abundance: .; j_gene: TRBJ1-3; d_gene: .; CDR3nt: TGTGCCAGCAGCGCCTACGTTTATCCCACCATATATTTT; CDR3aa: CASSAYVYPTIYF
v_gene: TRBV7-6; abundance: once; j_gene: TRBJ1-1; d_gene: .; CDR3nt: TGTGCCAGCAGCTCCCGGGACGGGGGGACTGAAGCTTTCTTT; CDR3aa: CASSSRDGGTEAFF
v_gene: TRBV5-4; abundance: .; j_gene: TRBJ2-3; d_gene: .; CDR3nt: TGTGCCAGCAGCTGGAGCGGTAGCACAGATACGCAGTATTTT; CDR3aa: CASSWSGSTDTQYF
v_gene: TRBV4-3; abundance: .; j_gene: TRBJ1-1; d_gene: .; CDR3nt: TGCGCCAGCAGCCAAGTAGGTGGGGCCGAAGCTTTCTTT; CDR3aa: CASSQVGGAEAFF